Following are 13 T cell receptor beta chains from one sample sequenced in a study of shared clonotypes between healthy human individuals. This table comes from immunoSEQ multiplex PCR, and its TCRdb copy is limited to in-frame clones, with some not included. This sample yields about 2.4 million clones, of which over 85% are seen a single time; 0.36% belongs to the top ten. The sequencing sample was made of naive CD4+ T cells from PBMCs. Subset denoted: CD45RA+ positively selected. The receptors here all came from a man younger than 30 in good health. Some clones in this sample may be carry-over from other donors' samples.

The table lists this clone with a few counts. This chain links TRBV2 with TRBJ1-1, with D possibly being TRBD1 (5 bases). V shed 4 bases and J shed 4 bases, with 13 bases lying between them. Germline CDR1 and CDR2: SNHLY and FYNNEI. The CDR3 covers 14 residues. CDR3 in amino acids: CASSGQTVLTEAFF. In DNA form, the CDR3 reads TGTGCCAGCAGTGGGCAGACAGTCCTCACTGAAGCTTTCTTT.

The chain couples TRBV29-1 to TRBJ1-2; D is ambiguous. The CDR3 sequence is 12 residues long. Germline assignment: CDR1 SQVTM and CDR2 ANQGSEA. The V and J ends lost 7 bases and 6 bases respectively, with 15 bases between them. The CDR3 loop is CSALNDPHGYTF. The CDR3 DNA follows: TGCAGCGCCCTTAATGACCCGCATGGCTACACCTTC.

The rearrangement links TRBV19 to TRBJ1-5; 9 bases fit TRBD1. The CDR3 is 15 amino acids. V lost 8 bases, J lost 5 bases, and 10 bases stayed unmatched. Germline V gene sequence: CDR1 LNHDA, CDR2 SQIVND (reference sequence). CDR3 nucleotide sequence: TGTGCCAGTCGAACTGGAGGGGACAGGGATCAGCCCCAGCATTTT. This codes for CASRTGGDRDQPQHF.

A single count supports this clone. The chain uses TRBV6-1 and TRBJ2-7; D not certain. CDR3 length equals 11 residues. With 3 bases removed from V and 3 bases from J, the gap between germline ends came to 3 bases. Germline V lookup: CDR1 MNHNS, CDR2 SASEGT. This CDR3 reads CASSDHYEQYF. CDR3 DNA: TGTGCCAGCAGTGACCACTACGAGCAGTACTTC.

The table lists this clone with a count of one. The V and J genes are TRBV28 and TRBJ2-7; D might be TRBD2 (5 bases). The CDR3 spans 16 residues. The V gene lost 3 bases and the J gene lost 2 bases, with 17 bases spanning the gap. Looked up from germline, CDR1 is MDHEN and CDR2 is SYDVKM. This CDR3 is CASSFPDYLITYEQYF. CDR3 in DNA: TGTGCCAGCAGTTTTCCAGACTACCTCATCACCTACGAGCAGTACTTC.

The V gene is TRBV30, the J gene TRBJ2-1; D gene uncertain. This CDR3 comprises 15 residues. V lost 3 bases to trimming and J lost 0 bases, with 12 bases between them. Looked up from germline, CDR1 is GTSNPN and CDR2 is SVGIG (reference sequence). CDR3 in amino acids: CAWSGGLSSYNEQFF. The CDR3 bases are TGTGCCTGGAGCGGTGGATTAAGCTCCTACAATGAGCAGTTCTTC.

V usage is TRBV28 and J usage is TRBJ2-3; D assignment may be TRBD1 or TRBD2 (5 bases each). Trimming removed 8 bases at V and 7 bases at J, with 19 bases between. The CDR3 is 14 residues long. CDR1 MDHEN and CDR2 SYDVKM come from the germline V gene. As DNA, the CDR3 is TGTGCCAGCCGAACCGGGACCGCCCCAAATACGCAGTATTTT. Its protein is CASRTGTAPNTQYF.

This clone was found once. This chain connects TRBV7-3 to TRBJ2-3, with 7 bases fitting TRBD1. Germline CDR1 and CDR2: SGHTA and FQGTGA. With 5 bases clipped from V and 1 base from J, the junction kept 6 bases outside the gene matches. This CDR3 has 15 amino acids. This chain's CDR3 is CASSPRQGGTDTQYF. The CDR3, as DNA: TGTGCCAGCAGCCCCCGACAGGGTGGCACAGATACGCAGTATTTT.

The V and J genes are TRBV7-3 and TRBJ2-1; possible D gene TRBD2, 5 bases. Germline V gene sequence: CDR1 SGHTA, CDR2 FQGTGA. This CDR3 has 16 amino acids. Trimming stripped 5 bases from V and 1 base from J, with 15 bases between. The CDR3 nucleotides read TGTGCCAGCAGCCGAGGGTCGTCTAGTTCCTACAATGAGCAGTTCTTC. Translating gives CASSRGSSSSYNEQFF.

This clone was counted a single time. Other DNA sequences from this sample encode an identical CDR3 as well. The rearrangement links TRBV10-3 to TRBJ2-7, with TRBD1 as a possible D gene (5 bases). This CDR3 spans 13 amino acids. Germline CDR1 reads ENHRY; CDR2 reads SYGVKD. V shed 4 bases and J shed 2 bases, with 9 bases lying between them. CDR3 protein: CAISGAGTYEQYF. CDR3 coding DNA: TGTGCCATCAGTGGGGCAGGGACCTACGAGCAGTACTTC.

To note about this clone: This CDR3 is also generated by other DNA sequences in the sample. J is TRBJ1-1 and V is TRBV6-5; the D gene is possibly TRBD1 (6 bases). V was shortened by 2 bases and J by 5 bases, with 12 bases between the two germline ends. Germline CDR1 and CDR2: MNHEY and SVGAGI. The CDR3 is 14 amino acids. In DNA, the CDR3 is TGTGCCAGCAGTTACCGGGGGGCAGGGACTGAAGCTTTCTTT. It is translated as CASSYRGAGTEAFF.

This chain joins TRBV6-6 and TRBJ2-2; weak D call: TRBD1 (6 bases). Germline V gene sequence: CDR1 MNHNY, CDR2 SVGAGI (reference sequence). The ends were cut back, 5 bases at V and 0 bases at J, with 10 bases in the middle. The CDR3 contains 15 residues. CDR3 in DNA: TGTGCCAGCAGTCCACAGGGCCCGAACACCGGGGAGCTGTTTTTT. Protein: CASSPQGPNTGELFF.

This clone occurred once. This chain links TRBV6-8 with TRBJ2-4; 7 bases match TRBD1. The CDR3 consists of 15 residues. The junction had 5 bases not matched to a gene; V was cut back by 5 bases and J by 1 base. Germline CDR1 and CDR2: MNHGY and SAAAGT. CDR3 sequence (DNA): TGTGCCAGCAGTCCTCGACAGGGCGCCAAAAACATTCAGTACTTC. It codes for CASSPRQGAKNIQYF.